The rows below give T cell receptor beta chains drawn from one sample of a study of T cell changes during pregnancy in multiple sclerosis. Libraries were prepared by immunoSEQ multiplex PCR; TCRdb keeps only in-frame clonotypes and omits some of them. The sample has tens of thousands of clones, under 90% seen once. The sample consisted of peripheral blood, taken in the second trimester of pregnancy. These receptors were obtained from a female donor in good health, enrolled as a control in a pregnancy study. Each CDR3 is given with its conserved first and last residue. Each record gives: clone size, V gene, D gene, J gene, CDR3 DNA, CDR3 protein. D genes are given only for firm matches. Clone size is not always given. Where it is, it says once, few, many or a class for expanded clones.

NA	TRBV5-4	NA	TRBJ2-1	TGTGCCAGCAGCCCCCCCCGGCGGGGATCCTACAATGAGCAGTTCTTC	CASSPPRRGSYNEQFF
NA	TRBV6-4	NA	TRBJ2-2	TGTGCCAGCAGTGCTGGGGAGTGGACCACCGGGGAGCTGTTTTTT	CASSAGEWTTGELFF
NA	TRBV30	TRBD2	TRBJ2-1	TGTGCCTGGAGTGTATCCCTAGCGGGAGGGTTTCAGGATGAGCAGTTCTTC	CAWSVSLAGGFQDEQFF
NA	TRBV9	NA	TRBJ1-6	TGTGCCAGCAGCGCCCGACAGAGCTCCTATAATTCACCCCTCCACTTT	CASSARQSSYNSPLHF
NA	TRBV29-1	TRBD1	TRBJ2-7	TGCAGCACACGACAGGGTTACGAGCAGTACTTC	CSTRQGYEQYF
NA	TRBV29-1	NA	TRBJ2-1	TGCAGCGTCGGGGACTACAATGAGCAGTTCTTC	CSVGDYNEQFF
NA	TRBV5-1	NA	TRBJ1-2	TGCGCCAGCAGCTTGCGGGGATCTTCAATAAACTATGGCTACACCTTC	CASSLRGSSINYGYTF
NA	TRBV11-2	TRBD1	TRBJ1-3	TGTGCCAGCAGCCCTCAGGGGGCGGGAAACACCATATATTTT	CASSPQGAGNTIYF
NA	TRBV6-1	TRBD1	TRBJ1-2	TGTGCCAGCAGTGAGACAGGGTATGGCTACACCTTC	CASSETGYGYTF
NA	TRBV27	NA	TRBJ2-2	TGTGCCAGCAGTTTTCCCGGGGGAGCCGGGGAGCTGTTTTTT	CASSFPGGAGELFF
NA	TRBV6-1	NA	TRBJ2-7	TGTGCCAGCAGAACCCAGGGGCAGACCTCCTACGAGCAGTACTTC	CASRTQGQTSYEQYF
NA	TRBV7-6	TRBD1	TRBJ2-7	TGTGCCAGCAGCGTCCAGGAACAGGGGACCGAGCAGTACTTC	CASSVQEQGTEQYF
NA	TRBV29-1	TRBD1	TRBJ1-1	TGCAGCGTTGACGCCGGGACAGGGGGAGGCACTGAAGCTTTCTTT	CSVDAGTGGGTEAFF
once	TRBV27	NA	TRBJ2-7	TGTGCCAGCAGCCGGGACATTTCCTACGAGCAGTACTTC	CASSRDISYEQYF
NA	TRBV21-1	NA	TRBJ2-1	TGTGCCAGCATTCGACAGGGGTACAATGAGCAGTTCTTC	CASIRQGYNEQFF
NA	TRBV10-3	TRBD2	TRBJ2-7	TGTGCCATCCAACCTAGCGGGGCCTCCTACGAGCAGTACTTC	CAIQPSGASYEQYF